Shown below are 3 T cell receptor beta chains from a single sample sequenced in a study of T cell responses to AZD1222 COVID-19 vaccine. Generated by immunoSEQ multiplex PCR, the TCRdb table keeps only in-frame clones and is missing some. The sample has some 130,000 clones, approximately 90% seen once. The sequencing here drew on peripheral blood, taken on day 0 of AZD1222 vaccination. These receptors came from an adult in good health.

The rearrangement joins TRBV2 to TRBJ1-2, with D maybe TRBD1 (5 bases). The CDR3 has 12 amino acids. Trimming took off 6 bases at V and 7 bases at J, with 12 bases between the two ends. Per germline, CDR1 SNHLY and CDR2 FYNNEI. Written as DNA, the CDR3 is TGTGCCAGCAGAAACACGGGACGTGGCTACACCTTC. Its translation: CASRNTGRGYTF.

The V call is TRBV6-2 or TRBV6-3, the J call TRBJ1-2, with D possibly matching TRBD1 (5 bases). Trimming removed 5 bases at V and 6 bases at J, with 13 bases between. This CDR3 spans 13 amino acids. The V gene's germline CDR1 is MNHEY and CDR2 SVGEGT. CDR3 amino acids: CASSHRWRDGYTF. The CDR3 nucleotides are TGTGCCAGCAGTCACAGGTGGAGGGATGGCTACACCTTC.

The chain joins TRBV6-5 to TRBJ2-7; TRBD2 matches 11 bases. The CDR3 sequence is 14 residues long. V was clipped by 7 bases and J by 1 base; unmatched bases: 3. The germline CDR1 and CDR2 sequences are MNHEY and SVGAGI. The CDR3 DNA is TGTGCCAGCATGATAGCGGGAGGGTCCTACGAGCAGTACTTC. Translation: CASMIAGGSYEQYF.